Listed below are T cell receptor beta chains from one sample, sequenced in a study of blood T cells in healthy people across ages. One entry per CDR3 protein results from TCRdb running MiXCR on the 5' RACE reads. The sample has more than 900,000 distinct CDR3 sequences; approximately 32% are singletons. The same data also contributed to another study, on T cells of mothers and their children.

The sequencing input was blood. Every receptor here comes from a woman aged 40-49 years in good health. Each CDR3 is given with its conserved first and last residue. D genes are given only for firm matches. Size values are once, few and many counts, or a class for expanded clones, and some rows have none.

TRBJ1-1	TRBV7-9	.	.	TGTGCCAGCAGCTTACGCGGGGAGACCACTGAAGCTTTCTTT	CASSLRGETTEAFF
TRBJ2-3	TRBV7-3	.	.	TGTGCCAGCAGCCAAGGGTGGGGTAGCACAGATACGCAGTATTTT	CASSQGWGSTDTQYF
TRBJ2-1	TRBV7-9	.	.	TGTGCCAGCACCTGGGGACAATCCTACAATGAGCAGTTCTTC	CASTWGQSYNEQFF
TRBJ1-2	TRBV20-1	.	TRBD1	TGCAGTGCCCCCGGTAGCAAGAGGACAGGGGGGAACTATGGCTACACCTTC	CSAPGSKRTGGNYGYTF
TRBJ1-4	TRBV5-5	.	.	TGTGCCAGCAAGCCCAATTGGGGGGTTAAGGAAAAACTGTTTTTT	CASKPNWGVKEKLFF
TRBJ1-2	TRBV7-9	few	.	TGTGCCAGCAGCTTAACGGGGCAGGTCTATGGCTACACCTTC	CASSLTGQVYGYTF
TRBJ1-3	TRBV5-1	.	.	TGCGCCAGCAGCAGGGACACCTCTGGAAACACCAGATATTTT	CASSRDTSGNTRYF
TRBJ2-7	TRBV5-1	.	.	TGCGCCAGCAGCTTGGAACCGGGACAAATCTACGAGCAGTACTTC	CASSLEPGQIYEQYF
TRBJ2-7	TRBV29-1	.	.	TGCAGCGGGGGACAACGCGAAGAGCAGTACTTC	CSGGQREEQYF
TRBJ1-1	TRBV11-2	few	.	TGTGCCAGCAGCTCCATAGGGATAACTGAAGCTTTCTTT	CASSSIGITEAFF
TRBJ1-1	TRBV7-8	.	.	TGTGCCAGCAGCTTAGCGGGGGGGTGGATGAACACTGAAGCTTTCTTT	CASSLAGGWMNTEAFF
TRBJ2-3	TRBV27	.	TRBD2	TGTGCCAGCAGCAAAGTGACTAGCGGGGGAGCCAATACGCAGTATTTT	CASSKVTSGGANTQYF
TRBJ1-1	TRBV12-3/TRBV12-4	few	.	TGTGCCAGCAGTTTATGGCAGGGGAACACTGAAGCTTTCTTT	CASSLWQGNTEAFF
TRBJ2-3	TRBV5-1	few	TRBD2	TGCGCCAGCAGGGGTCCCGGGACAGGGGACGGGACTAGCGGGGGGGCCACAGATACGCAGTATTTT	CASRGPGTGDGTSGGATDTQYF
TRBJ2-3	TRBV5-1	many	.	TGCGCCAGCAGCGGGGTAGATACGCAGTATTTT	CASSGVDTQYF
TRBJ2-1	TRBV20-1	.	.	TGCAGTGCTAGAGAACCGGGGACCCCCTACAATGAGCAGTTCTTC	CSAREPGTPYNEQFF